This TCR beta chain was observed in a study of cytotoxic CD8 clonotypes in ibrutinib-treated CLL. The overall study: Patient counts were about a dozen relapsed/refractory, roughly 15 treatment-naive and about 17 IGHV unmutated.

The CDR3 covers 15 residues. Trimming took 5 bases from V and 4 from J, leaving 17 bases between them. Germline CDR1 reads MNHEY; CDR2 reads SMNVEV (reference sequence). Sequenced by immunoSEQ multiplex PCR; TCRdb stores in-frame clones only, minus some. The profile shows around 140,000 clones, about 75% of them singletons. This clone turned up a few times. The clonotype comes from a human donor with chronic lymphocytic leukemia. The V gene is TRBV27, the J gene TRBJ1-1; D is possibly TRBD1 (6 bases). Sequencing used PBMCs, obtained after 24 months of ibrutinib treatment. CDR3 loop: CASSVHREGGTEAFF. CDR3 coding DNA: TGTGCCAGCAGTGTACACAGGGAGGGTGGCACTGAAGCTTTCTTT.